One sample yielded the 15 T cell receptor beta chains listed below, sequenced in a study of control samples from healthy donors and cancer patients. The method was immunoSEQ multiplex PCR; TCRdb's version includes in-frame clones alone and lacks a portion of them. Its listing shows about 190,000 clones. The sample taken for sequencing was blood. Receptors were obtained from a woman in her twenties or thirties in good health.

The gene calls are TRBV12-5 and TRBJ2-3; no reliable D call. Germline CDR1 LGHNT, CDR2 FRNRAP. There are 13 residues in the CDR3. Trimming shortened V by 2 bases and J by 3 bases, and 6 bases separated the two germline ends. DNA of the CDR3: TGTGCTAGTGGTTTGCCCGGGACAGATACGCAGTATTTT. The encoded protein is CASGLPGTDTQYF. The variable domain in full, completed from reference TRBV12-5 and TRBJ2-3, reads DARVTQTPRHKVTEMGQEVTMRCQPILGHNTVFWYRQTMMQGLELLAYFRNRAPLDDSGMPKDRFSAEMPDATLATLKIQPSEPRDSAVYFCASGLPGTDTQYFGPGTRLTVL.

V and J are TRBV6-5 and TRBJ2-3, with a possible D match to TRBD1 (7 bases). The V end lost 7 bases, the J end lost 4 bases, and 15 bases lay between the germline ends. Germline CDR1 and CDR2: MNHEY and SVGAGI. The CDR3 loop spans 14 amino acids. In nucleotides, the CDR3 is TGTGCCAGCAAGGAGGGGGCCTGGGCAGATACGCAGTATTTT. Translation: CASKEGAWADTQYF.

CDR3 nucleotides: TGTGCCAGCAGTCTCGGGACAGCAAACCGAAGGGGCTCGTTTTTT. Its protein is CASSLGTANRRGSFF. The chain is built from TRBV28 and TRBJ1-4, with 7 nucleotides matching TRBD1. Per germline, CDR1 MDHEN and CDR2 SYDVKM. Unmatched junction bases numbered 19, after V lost 5 bases and J lost 16 bases. The CDR3 has 15 amino acids.

The chain combines TRBV6-6 with TRBJ1-6; a possible D gene is TRBD1 (5 bases). Trimming left V 7 bases short and J 15 bases short, with 19 bases between. This CDR3 has 13 amino acids. CDR1 MNHNY and CDR2 SVGAGI come from the germline V gene (reference sequence). In nucleotides, the CDR3 is TGTGCCAGCATTGGGGCAGGGAATTTTCACCTCCACTTT. As protein: CASIGAGNFHLHF.

CDR3 sequence: CASEANGADVNTEAFF. Here the CDR3 DNA reads TGCGCCAGCGAGGCGAACGGGGCTGACGTGAACACTGAAGCTTTCTTT. The rearrangement uses TRBV10-1 and TRBJ1-1, with D possibly being TRBD1 (5 bases). V lost 8 bases to trimming and J lost 0 bases, with 19 bases between them. The CDR3 covers 16 residues. Germline values: CDR1 WNHNN, CDR2 SYGVQD (reference sequence).

The rearrangement links TRBV7-9 to TRBJ2-1; D uncertain. The CDR3 extends over 14 amino acids. The V end lost 7 bases, the J end lost 5 bases, and 15 bases lay between the germline ends. The V gene's germline CDR1 is SEHNR and CDR2 FQNEAQ (reference sequence). CDR3 protein: CASTRPPTNNEQFF. The CDR3 region has the DNA TGTGCCAGCACCCGTCCACCTACCAACAATGAGCAGTTCTTC.

The V gene is TRBV21-1, the J gene TRBJ2-7. TRBV21-1 counts as a pseudogene. This CDR3 comprises 12 residues. This chain's CDR3 is CASSWLSYEQYF. CDR3 DNA sequence: TGTGCCAGCAGTTGGCTATCCTACGAGCAGTACTTC.

This chain joins TRBV28 and TRBJ1-5; TRBD1 is a possible D gene (5 bases). The CDR3 sequence is 15 residues long. CDR1 and CDR2 (germline): MDHEN, SYDVKM. The V and J ends lost 7 bases and 2 bases respectively, with 15 bases between them. The CDR3 spells CASTHLDSGNQPQHF. The CDR3 DNA sequence: TGTGCCAGCACCCACTTAGACAGCGGCAATCAGCCCCAGCATTTT.

The chain recombines TRBV19 with TRBJ1-3; D gene uncertain. The CDR3 has 14 amino acids. Trimming stripped 1 base from V and 7 bases from J, with 11 bases between. Germline V CDR1 and CDR2: LNHDA, SQIVND (reference sequence). The CDR3 loop is CASSIAARGNTIYF. The CDR3 DNA follows: TGTGCCAGTAGTATAGCGGCCCGTGGGAACACCATATATTTT.

V is TRBV18 and J is TRBJ2-5; D gene ambiguous. Trimming pared 0 bases from V and 2 bases from J, leaving 7 bases between. The CDR3 covers 14 residues. The germline gives CDR1 KGHSH, CDR2 LQKENI. This CDR3 is CASSPPASQETQYF. The CDR3 coding sequence is TGTGCCAGCTCACCACCTGCCTCTCAAGAGACCCAGTACTTC.

This chain links TRBV25-1 with TRBJ1-2; the match to TRBD1 covers 10 bases. Per the germline V gene, CDR1 is MGHDK and CDR2 is SYGVNS. This CDR3 has 15 residues. V was pared by 3 bases and J by 6 bases, with 7 bases of the junction left unmatched. The CDR3 bases are TGTGCCAGCAGTGAGGAGGGGACAGGGGTCGATGGCTACACCTTC. This gives the protein CASSEEGTGVDGYTF.

The genes are TRBV3-1 (or the pseudogene TRBV3-2) and TRBJ2-7, with D possibly TRBD2 on 5 matching bases. The CDR3 is made up of 15 amino acids. Germline V gene lookup returns CDR1 LGHDT and CDR2 YNNKEL (reference sequence). V lost 1 base and J 2 bases, leaving 12 bases between the germline ends. The CDR3 region is CASSQAGSLAYEQYF. CDR3 DNA: TGTGCCAGCAGCCAAGCGGGGTCGTTGGCCTACGAGCAGTACTTC.

The chain is built from TRBV6-6 and TRBJ2-3; D remains ambiguous. The CDR3 has 14 residues. Germline CDR1 is MNHNY and CDR2 is SVGAGI (reference sequence). Deletions cut 0 bases from V and 8 bases from J, with 12 bases between. CDR3 in amino acids: CASSYSGPPGTQYF. Here the CDR3 DNA reads TGTGCCAGCAGTTACTCGGGCCCGCCGGGTACGCAGTATTTT.

The gene calls are TRBV21-1 and TRBJ2-6; the table's D call, TRBD2, was not checked against the DNA. TRBV21-1 is assigned pseudogene status. This CDR3 spans 16 amino acids. CDR3 nucleotide sequence: TGTGCCAGCAGCAAAGCGGGGGGGGCTGGGGCCAACGTCCTGACTTTC. It is translated as CASSKAGGAGANVLTF.

The gene calls are TRBV28 and TRBJ2-3; 12 bases are shared with TRBD1. In germline, CDR1 is MDHEN, CDR2 SYDVKM. The V and J ends lost 4 bases and 6 bases, in that order; junction bases with no gene match: 5. The CDR3 totals 15 residues. In nucleotides, the CDR3 is TGTGCCAGCAGTTCTGCCGGGACAGGGGGCGATACGCAGTATTTT. Protein: CASSSAGTGGDTQYF.